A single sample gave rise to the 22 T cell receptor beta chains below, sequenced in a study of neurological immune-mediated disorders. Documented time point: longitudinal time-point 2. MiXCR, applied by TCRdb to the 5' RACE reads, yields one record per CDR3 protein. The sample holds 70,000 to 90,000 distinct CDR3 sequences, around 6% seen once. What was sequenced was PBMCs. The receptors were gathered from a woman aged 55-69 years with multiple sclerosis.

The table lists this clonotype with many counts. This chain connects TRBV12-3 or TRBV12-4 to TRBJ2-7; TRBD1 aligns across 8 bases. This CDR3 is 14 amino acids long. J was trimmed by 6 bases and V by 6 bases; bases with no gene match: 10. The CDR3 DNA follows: TGTGCCAGCAGACCAGGGGGCGACACAGGCGAGCAGTACTTC. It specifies CASRPGGDTGEQYF.

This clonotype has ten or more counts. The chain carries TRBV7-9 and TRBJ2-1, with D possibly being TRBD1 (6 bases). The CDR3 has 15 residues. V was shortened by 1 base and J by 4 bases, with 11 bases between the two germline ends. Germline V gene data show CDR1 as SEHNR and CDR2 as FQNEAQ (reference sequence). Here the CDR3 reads CASSLGWGRYNEQFF. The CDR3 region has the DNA TGTGCCAGCAGCTTAGGGTGGGGGCGGTACAATGAGCAGTTCTTC.

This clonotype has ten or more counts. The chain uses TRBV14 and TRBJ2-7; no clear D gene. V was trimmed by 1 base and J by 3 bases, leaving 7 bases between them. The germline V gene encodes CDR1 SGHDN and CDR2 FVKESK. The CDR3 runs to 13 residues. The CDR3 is CASSQVELYEQYF. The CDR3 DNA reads TGTGCCAGCAGCCAAGTGGAGCTCTACGAGCAGTACTTC.

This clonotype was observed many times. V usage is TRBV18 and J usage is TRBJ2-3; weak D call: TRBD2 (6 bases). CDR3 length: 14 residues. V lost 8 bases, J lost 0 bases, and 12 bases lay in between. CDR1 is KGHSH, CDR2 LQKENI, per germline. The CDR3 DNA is TGTGCCAGCGGGGACTCAGCTAGCACAGATACGCAGTATTTT. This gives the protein CASGDSASTDTQYF.

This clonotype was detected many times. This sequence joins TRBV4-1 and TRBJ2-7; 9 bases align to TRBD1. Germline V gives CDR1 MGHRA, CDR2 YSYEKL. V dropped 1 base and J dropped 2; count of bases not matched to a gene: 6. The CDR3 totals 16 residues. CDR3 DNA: TGCGCCAGCAGCCAAGGCCCCGGGACAGGGCCCTACGAGCAGTACTTC. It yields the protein CASSQGPGTGPYEQYF.

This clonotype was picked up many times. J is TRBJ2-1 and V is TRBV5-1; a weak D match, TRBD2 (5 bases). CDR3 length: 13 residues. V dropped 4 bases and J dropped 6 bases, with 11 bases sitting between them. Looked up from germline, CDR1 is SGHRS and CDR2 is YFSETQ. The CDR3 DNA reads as TGCGCCAGCAGCCCCCTAACTAGCAATGAGCAGTTCTTC. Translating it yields CASSPLTSNEQFF.

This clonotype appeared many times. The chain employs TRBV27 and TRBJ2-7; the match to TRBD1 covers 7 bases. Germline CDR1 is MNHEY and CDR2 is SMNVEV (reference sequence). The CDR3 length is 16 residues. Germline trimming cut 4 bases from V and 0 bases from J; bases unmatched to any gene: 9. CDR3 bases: TGTGCCAGCAGTTCAACCCTACAGGGGCCCTCCTACGAGCAGTACTTC. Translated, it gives CASSSTLQGPSYEQYF.

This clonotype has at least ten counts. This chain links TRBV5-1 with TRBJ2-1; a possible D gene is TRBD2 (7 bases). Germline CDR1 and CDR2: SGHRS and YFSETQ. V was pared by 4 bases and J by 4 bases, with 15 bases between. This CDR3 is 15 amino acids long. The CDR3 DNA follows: TGCGCCAGCAGCGAGACGGGGGGCGGTTACAATGAGCAGTTCTTC. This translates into CASSETGGGYNEQFF.

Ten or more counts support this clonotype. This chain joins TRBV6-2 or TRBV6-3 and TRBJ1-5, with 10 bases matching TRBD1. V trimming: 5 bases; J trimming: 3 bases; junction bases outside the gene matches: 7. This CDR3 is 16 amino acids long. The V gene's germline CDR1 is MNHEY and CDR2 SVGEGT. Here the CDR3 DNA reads TGTGCCAGCAGTACTCGGACAGGGGGAATCAATCAGCCCCAGCATTTT. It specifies CASSTRTGGINQPQHF.

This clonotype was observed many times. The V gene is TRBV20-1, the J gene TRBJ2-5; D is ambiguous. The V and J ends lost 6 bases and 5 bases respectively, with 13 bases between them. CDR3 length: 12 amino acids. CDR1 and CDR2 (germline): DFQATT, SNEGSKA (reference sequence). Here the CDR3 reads CSAQTTGETQYF. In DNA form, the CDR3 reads TGCAGTGCCCAAACGACCGGGGAGACCCAGTACTTC.

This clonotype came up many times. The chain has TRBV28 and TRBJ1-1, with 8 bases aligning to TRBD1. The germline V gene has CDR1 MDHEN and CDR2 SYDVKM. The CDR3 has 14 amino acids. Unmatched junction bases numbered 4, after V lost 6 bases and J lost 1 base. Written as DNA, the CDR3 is TGTGCCAGCAGGCCCAGGGGGCGGAACACTGAAGCTTTCTTT. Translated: CASRPRGRNTEAFF.

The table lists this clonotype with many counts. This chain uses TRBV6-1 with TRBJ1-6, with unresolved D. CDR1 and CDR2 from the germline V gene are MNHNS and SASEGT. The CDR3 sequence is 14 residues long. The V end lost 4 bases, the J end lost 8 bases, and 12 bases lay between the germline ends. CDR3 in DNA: TGTGCCAGCAGTGCCTCTCAGACCGATTCACCCCTCCACTTT. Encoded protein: CASSASQTDSPLHF.

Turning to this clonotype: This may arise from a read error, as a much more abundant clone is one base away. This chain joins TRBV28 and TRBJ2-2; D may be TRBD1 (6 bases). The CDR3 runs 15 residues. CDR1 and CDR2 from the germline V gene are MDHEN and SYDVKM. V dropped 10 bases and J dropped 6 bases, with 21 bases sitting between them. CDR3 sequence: CANTRQGLQSGELFF. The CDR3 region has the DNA TGTGCCAACACTAGGCAGGGGTTGCAATCCGGGGAGCTGTTTTTT.

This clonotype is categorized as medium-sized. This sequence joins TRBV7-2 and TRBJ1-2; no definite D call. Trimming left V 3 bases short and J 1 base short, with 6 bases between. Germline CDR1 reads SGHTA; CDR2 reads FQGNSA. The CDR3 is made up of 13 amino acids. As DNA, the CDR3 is TGTGCCAGCAGCTTTGGTGTTAACTATGGCTACACCTTC. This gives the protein CASSFGVNYGYTF.

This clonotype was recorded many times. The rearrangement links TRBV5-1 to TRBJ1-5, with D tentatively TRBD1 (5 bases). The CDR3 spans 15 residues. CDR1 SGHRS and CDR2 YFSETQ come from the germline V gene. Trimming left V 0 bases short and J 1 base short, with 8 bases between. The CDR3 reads CASSLVSGSNQPQHF. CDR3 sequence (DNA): TGCGCCAGCAGCTTGGTTTCAGGGAGCAATCAGCCCCAGCATTTT. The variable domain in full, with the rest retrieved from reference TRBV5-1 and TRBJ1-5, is KAGVTQTPRYLIKTRGQQVTLSCSPISGHRSVSWYQQTPGQGLQFLFEYFSETQRNKGNFPGRFSGRQFSNSRSEMNVSTLELGDSALYLCASSLVSGSNQPQHFGDGTRLSIL.

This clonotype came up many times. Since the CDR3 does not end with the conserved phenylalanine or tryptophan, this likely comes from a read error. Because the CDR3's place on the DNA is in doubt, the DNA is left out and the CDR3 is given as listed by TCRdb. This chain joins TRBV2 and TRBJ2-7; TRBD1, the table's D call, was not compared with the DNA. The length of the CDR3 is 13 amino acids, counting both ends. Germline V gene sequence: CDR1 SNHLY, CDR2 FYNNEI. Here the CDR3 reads CASSEVEPGTAYL.

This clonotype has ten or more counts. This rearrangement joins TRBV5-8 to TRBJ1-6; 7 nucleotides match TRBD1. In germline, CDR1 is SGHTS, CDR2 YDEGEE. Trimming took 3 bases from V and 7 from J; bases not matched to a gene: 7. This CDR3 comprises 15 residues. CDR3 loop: CASSYTGVGNSPLHF. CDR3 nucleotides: TGTGCCAGCAGCTACACAGGGGTCGGGAATTCACCCCTCCACTTT.

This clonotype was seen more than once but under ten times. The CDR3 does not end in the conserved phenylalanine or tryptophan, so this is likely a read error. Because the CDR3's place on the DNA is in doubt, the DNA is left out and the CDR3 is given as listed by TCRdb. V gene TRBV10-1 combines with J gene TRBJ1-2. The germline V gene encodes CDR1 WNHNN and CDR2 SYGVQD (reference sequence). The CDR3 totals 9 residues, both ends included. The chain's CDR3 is CASSDPRGG.

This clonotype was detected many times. In DNA form, the CDR3 reads TGCGCCAGCGAGATTGGGGTGGGGACTGAAGCTTTCTTT. Residues: CASEIGVGTEAFF. This chain uses TRBV5-1 with TRBJ1-1; D call uncertain. V lost 7 bases, J lost 5 bases, and 15 bases lay in between. The CDR3 is 13 amino acids. Germline lookup yields CDR1 SGHRS and CDR2 YFSETQ.

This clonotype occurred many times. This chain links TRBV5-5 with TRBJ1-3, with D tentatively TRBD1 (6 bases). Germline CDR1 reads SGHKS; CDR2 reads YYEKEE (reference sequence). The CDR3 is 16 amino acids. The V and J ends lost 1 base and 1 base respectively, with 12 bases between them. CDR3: CASSLYSRGSGNTIYF. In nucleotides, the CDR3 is TGTGCCAGCAGCTTGTATAGCAGGGGATCTGGAAACACCATATATTTT.

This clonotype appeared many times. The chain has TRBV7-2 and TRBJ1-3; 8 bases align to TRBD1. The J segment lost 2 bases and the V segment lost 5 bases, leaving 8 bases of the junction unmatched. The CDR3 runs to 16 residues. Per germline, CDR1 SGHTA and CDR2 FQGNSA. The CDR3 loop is CASSPFLDRAGNTIYF. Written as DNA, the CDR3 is TGTGCCAGCAGCCCCTTCCTGGACAGGGCTGGAAACACCATATATTTT.

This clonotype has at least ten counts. The CDR3 DNA is TGTGCCACCAGCAGCGAGGCTCAGGGCAGAACCGGGGAGCTGTTTTTT. Translated, it gives CATSSEAQGRTGELFF. V and J are TRBV15 and TRBJ2-2; TRBD1 is a possible D gene (5 bases). The CDR3 extends over 16 amino acids. V lost 3 bases and J 5 bases, leaving 16 bases between the germline ends. Germline CDR1 is LNHNV and CDR2 is YYDKDF (reference sequence).